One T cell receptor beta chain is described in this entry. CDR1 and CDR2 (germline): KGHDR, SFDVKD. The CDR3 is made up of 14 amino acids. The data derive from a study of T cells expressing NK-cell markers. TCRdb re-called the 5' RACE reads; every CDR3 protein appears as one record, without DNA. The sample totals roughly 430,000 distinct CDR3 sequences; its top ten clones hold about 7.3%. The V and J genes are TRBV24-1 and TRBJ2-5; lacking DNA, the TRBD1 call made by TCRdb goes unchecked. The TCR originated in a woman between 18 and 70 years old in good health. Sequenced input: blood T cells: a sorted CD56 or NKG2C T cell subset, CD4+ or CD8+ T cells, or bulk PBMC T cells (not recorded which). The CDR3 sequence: CATSDPGHQETQYF.